This TCR beta chain emerged from a study of blood T cell repertoires in COVID-19. Concerning this clone: The identical CDR3 is also encoded by other nucleotide sequences in the sample.

The authors' processing: Quantification of nucleated cells was approximated via reference gene primer amplification. Using immunoSEQ multiplex PCR, the repertoire was profiled, and TCRdb retains in-frame clones only, with some absent. The V and J calls and clone size come from that table; D and trimming were worked out from the DNA. This table has a few hundred thousand clones, about nine tenths appearing once. Germline V gives CDR1 MRHNA, CDR2 SNTAGT. The CDR3 runs to 13 residues. Trimming shortened V by 6 bases and J by 0 bases, and 8 bases separated the two germline ends. Seattle participants joined during active infection and were tracked over time.

The V gene is TRBV6-4, the J gene TRBJ1-2; D is ambiguous. The sequence was obtained from a woman in her forties or fifties with COVID-19, enrolled during active disease. The sequenced sample consisted of peripheral blood. DNA of the CDR3: TGTGCCAGCAGCCCCGGGGCTAACTATGGCTACACCTTC. This translates into CASSPGANYGYTF.